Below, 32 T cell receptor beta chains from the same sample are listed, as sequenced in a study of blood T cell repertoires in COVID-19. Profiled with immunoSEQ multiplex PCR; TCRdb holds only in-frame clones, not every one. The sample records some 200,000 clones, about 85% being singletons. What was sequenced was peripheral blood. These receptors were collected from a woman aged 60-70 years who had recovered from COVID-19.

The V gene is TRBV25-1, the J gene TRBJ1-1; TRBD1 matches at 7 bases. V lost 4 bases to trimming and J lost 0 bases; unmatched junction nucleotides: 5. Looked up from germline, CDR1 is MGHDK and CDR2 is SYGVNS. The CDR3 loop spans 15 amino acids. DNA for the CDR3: TGTGCCAGCAGTGGGACCGGGACAGTGAACACTGAAGCTTTCTTT. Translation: CASSGTGTVNTEAFF.

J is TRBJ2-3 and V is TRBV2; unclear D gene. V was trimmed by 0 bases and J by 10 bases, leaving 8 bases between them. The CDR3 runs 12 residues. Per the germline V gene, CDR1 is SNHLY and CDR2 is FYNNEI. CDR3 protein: CASSEALQAQYF. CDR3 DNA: TGTGCCAGCAGTGAAGCGCTCCAGGCGCAGTATTTT.

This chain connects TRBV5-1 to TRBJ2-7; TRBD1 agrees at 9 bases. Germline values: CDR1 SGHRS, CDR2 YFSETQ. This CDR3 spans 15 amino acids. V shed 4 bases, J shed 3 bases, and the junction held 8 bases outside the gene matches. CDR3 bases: TGCGCCAGCAGCCTCATACAGGGGGCCAACTACGAGCAGTACTTC. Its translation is CASSLIQGANYEQYF. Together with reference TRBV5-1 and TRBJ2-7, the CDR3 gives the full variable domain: KAGVTQTPRYLIKTRGQQVTLSCSPISGHRSVSWYQQTPGQGLQFLFEYFSETQRNKGNFPGRFSGRQFSNSRSEMNVSTLELGDSALYLCASSLIQGANYEQYFGPGTRLTVT.

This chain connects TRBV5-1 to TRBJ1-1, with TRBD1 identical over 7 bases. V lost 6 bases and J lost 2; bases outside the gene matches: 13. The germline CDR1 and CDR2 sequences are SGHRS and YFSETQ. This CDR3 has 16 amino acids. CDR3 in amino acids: CASNAEPGGRNTEAFF. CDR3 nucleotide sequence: TGCGCCAGCAACGCCGAACCAGGGGGTAGAAACACTGAAGCTTTCTTT.

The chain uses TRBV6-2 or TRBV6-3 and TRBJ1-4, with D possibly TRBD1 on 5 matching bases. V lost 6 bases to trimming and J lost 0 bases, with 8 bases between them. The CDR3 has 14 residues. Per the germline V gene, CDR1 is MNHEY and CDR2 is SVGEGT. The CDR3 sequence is CASSDSSTNEKLFF. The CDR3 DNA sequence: TGTGCCAGCAGCGACAGTTCAACTAATGAAAAACTGTTTTTT.

The CDR3 loop reads CASSQGQYNSPLHF. CDR3 DNA: TGTGCCAGCAGCCAGGGACAGTATAATTCACCCCTCCACTTT. The V gene is TRBV9, the J gene TRBJ1-6; TRBD1 aligns across 7 bases. This CDR3 is built from 14 residues. The ends lost 4 bases at V and 4 bases at J; junction bases unmatched: 2. Germline values: CDR1 SGDLS, CDR2 YYNGEE.

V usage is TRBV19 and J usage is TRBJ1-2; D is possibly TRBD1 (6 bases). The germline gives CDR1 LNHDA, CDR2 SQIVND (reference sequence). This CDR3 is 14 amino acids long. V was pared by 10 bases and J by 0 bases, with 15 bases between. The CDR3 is CATQWTETNYGYTF. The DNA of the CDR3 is TGTGCCACCCAATGGACAGAGACTAACTATGGCTACACCTTC.

The CDR3 sequence is CASSQEGHAMNTEAFF. In DNA form, the CDR3 reads TGTGCCAGCAGTCAAGAGGGACACGCCATGAACACTGAAGCTTTCTTT. The V and J genes are TRBV2 and TRBJ1-1, with TRBD1 as a possible D gene (6 bases). V was shortened by 5 bases and J by 0 bases, with 16 bases between the two germline ends. Germline V gene data show CDR1 as SNHLY and CDR2 as FYNNEI. This CDR3 has 16 residues.

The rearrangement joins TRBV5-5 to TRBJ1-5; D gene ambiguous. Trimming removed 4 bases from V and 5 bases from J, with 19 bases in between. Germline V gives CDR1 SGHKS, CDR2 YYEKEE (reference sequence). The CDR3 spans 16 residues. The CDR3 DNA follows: TGTGCCAGCAGCCCCCGCGTCGGAGTCGGGGATCAGCCCCAGCATTTT. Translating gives CASSPRVGVGDQPQHF.

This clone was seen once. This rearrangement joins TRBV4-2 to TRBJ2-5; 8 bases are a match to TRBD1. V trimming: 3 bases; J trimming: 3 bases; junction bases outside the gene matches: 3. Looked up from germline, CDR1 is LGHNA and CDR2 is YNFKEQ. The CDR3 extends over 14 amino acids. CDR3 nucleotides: TGTGCCAGCAGCCAGGTGGGACAGGAAGAGACCCAGTACTTC. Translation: CASSQVGQEETQYF.

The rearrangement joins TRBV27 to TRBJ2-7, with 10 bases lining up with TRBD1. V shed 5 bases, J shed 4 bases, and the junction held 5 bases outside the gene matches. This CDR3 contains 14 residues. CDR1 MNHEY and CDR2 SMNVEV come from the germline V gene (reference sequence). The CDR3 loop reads CASSPTGGGYEQYF. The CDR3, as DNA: TGTGCCAGCAGTCCGACAGGGGGCGGGTACGAGCAGTACTTC.

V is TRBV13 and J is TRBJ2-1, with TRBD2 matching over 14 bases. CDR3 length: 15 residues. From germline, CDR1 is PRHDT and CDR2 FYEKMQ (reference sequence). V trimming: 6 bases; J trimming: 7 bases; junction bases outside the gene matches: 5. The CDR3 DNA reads TGTGCCAGCAGTCGGACTAGCGGGGGGCCGAATGAGCAGTTCTTC. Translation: CASSRTSGGPNEQFF.

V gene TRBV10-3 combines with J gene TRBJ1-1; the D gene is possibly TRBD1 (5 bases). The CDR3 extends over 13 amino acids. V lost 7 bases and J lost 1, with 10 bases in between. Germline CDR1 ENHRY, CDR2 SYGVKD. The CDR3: CAITLDRNTEAFF. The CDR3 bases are TGTGCCATCACGCTTGACAGGAACACTGAAGCTTTCTTT.

The CDR3 sequence is CASSPRTGDGEQYF. As DNA, the CDR3 is TGTGCCAGCAGCCCACGGACAGGGGATGGCGAGCAGTACTTC. J is TRBJ2-7 and V is TRBV9, with TRBD1 matching over 9 bases. Germline CDR1 SGDLS, CDR2 YYNGEE. J gave up 6 bases and V 4 bases, and 8 bases lay outside the gene matches. This CDR3 region has 14 residues.

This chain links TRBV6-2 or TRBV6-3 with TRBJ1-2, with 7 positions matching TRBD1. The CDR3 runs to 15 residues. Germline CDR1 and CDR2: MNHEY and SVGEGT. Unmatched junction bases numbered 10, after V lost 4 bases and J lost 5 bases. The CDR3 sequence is CASSFLTGSGYGYTF. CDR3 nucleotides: TGTGCCAGCAGTTTCTTGACAGGGTCGGGGTATGGCTACACCTTC.

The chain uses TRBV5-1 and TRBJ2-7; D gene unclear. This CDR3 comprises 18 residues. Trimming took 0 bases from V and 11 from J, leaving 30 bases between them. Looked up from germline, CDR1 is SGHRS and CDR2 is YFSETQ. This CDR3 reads CASSLAPDTPILSYSKYF. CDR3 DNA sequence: TGCGCCAGCAGCTTGGCCCCAGACACTCCGATCCTCTCCTACTCCAAGTACTTC.

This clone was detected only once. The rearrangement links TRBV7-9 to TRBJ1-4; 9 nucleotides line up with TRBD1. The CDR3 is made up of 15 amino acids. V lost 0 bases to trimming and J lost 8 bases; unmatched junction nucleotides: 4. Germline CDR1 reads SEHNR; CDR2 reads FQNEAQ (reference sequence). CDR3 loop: CASSLAGTGWEKLFF. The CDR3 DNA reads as TGTGCCAGCAGCTTAGCTGGGACAGGGTGGGAAAAACTGTTTTTT.

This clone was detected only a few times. CDR3: CASSHGTAGEQYF. CDR3 bases: TGTGCCAGCAGTCACGGGACAGCCGGCGAGCAGTACTTC. The genes are TRBV7-3 and TRBJ2-7, with 7 bases that match TRBD1. This CDR3 spans 13 amino acids. CDR1 is SGHTA and CDR2 is FQGTGA in the germline V gene. J lost 6 bases, V lost 6 bases, and 8 bases had no gene match. The full variable domain, its missing parts supplied by reference TRBV7-3 and TRBJ2-7, is GAGVSQTPSNKVTEKGKYVELRCDPISGHTALYWYRQSLGQGPEFLIYFQGTGAADDSGLPNDRFFAVRPEGSVSTLKIQRTERGDSAVYLCASSHGTAGEQYFGPGTRLTVT.

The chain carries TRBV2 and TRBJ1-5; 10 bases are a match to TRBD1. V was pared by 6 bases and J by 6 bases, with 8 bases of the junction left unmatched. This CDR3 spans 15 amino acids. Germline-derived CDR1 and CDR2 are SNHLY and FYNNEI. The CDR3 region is CASSGDGTGVQPQHF. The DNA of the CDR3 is TGTGCCAGCAGCGGTGATGGGACAGGGGTTCAGCCCCAGCATTTT.

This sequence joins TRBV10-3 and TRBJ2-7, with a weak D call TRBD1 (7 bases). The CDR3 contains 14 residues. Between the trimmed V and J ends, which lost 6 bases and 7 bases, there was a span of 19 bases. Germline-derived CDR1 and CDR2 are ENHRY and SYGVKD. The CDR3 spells CAIRGDSGYEEQYF. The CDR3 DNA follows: TGTGCCATCAGGGGGGACAGCGGGTATGAGGAGCAGTACTTC.

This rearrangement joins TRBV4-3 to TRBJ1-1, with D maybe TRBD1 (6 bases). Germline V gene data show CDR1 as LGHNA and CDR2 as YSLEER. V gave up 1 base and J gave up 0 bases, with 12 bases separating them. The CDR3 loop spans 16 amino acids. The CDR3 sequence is CASSQGPGHLNTEAFF. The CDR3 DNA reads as TGCGCCAGCAGCCAAGGCCCGGGACACCTGAACACTGAAGCTTTCTTT.

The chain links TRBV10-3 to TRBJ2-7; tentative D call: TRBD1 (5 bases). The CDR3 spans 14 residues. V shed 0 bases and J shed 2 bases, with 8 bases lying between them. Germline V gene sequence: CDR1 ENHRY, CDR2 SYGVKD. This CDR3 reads CAISESRQPYEQYF. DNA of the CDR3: TGTGCCATCAGTGAGTCGAGACAGCCCTACGAGCAGTACTTC.

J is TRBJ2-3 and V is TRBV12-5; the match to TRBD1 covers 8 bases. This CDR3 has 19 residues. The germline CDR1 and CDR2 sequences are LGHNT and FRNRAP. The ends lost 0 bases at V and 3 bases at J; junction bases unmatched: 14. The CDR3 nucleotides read TGTGCTAGTGGTTTGGTAACATTAGGAAGACAGGGGCGAACAGATACGCAGTATTTT. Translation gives CASGLVTLGRQGRTDTQYF.

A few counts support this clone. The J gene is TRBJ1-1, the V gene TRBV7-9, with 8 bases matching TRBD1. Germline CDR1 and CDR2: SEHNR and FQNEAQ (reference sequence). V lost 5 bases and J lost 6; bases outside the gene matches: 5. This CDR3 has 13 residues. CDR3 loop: CASSPGTGPEAFF. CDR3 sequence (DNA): TGTGCCAGCAGCCCGGGGACAGGTCCTGAAGCTTTCTTT.

This CDR3 reads CASSRSGQNGNTIYF. The DNA of the CDR3 is TGTGCCAGCAGCCGGTCGGGACAGAATGGAAACACCATATATTTT. J is TRBJ1-3 and V is TRBV5-5; 7 bases align to TRBD1. V lost 4 bases, J lost 3 bases, and 7 bases stayed unmatched. The germline CDR1 and CDR2 sequences are SGHKS and YYEKEE (reference sequence). This CDR3 comprises 15 residues. The full variable domain, rest sourced from reference TRBV5-5 and TRBJ1-3, is DAGVTQSPTHLIKTRGQQVTLRCSPISGHKSVSWYQQVLGQGPQFIFQYYEKEERGRGNFPDRFSARQFPNYSSELNVNALLLGDSALYLCASSRSGQNGNTIYFGEGSWLTVV.

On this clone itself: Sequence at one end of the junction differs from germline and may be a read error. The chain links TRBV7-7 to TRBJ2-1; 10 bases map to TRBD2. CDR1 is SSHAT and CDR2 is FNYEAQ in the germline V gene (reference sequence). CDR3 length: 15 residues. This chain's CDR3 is CASSLSGGVNNEQFF. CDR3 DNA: TGTGCTAGCAGCTTAAGCGGGGGGGTTAACAATGAGCAGTTCTTC.

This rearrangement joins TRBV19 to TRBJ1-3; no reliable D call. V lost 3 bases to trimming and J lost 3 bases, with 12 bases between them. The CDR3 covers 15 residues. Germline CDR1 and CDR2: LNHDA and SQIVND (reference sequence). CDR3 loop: CASSITLAVGNTIYF. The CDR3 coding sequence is TGTGCCAGTAGTATTACTTTGGCGGTTGGAAACACCATATATTTT. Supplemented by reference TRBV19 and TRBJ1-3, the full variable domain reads DGGITQSPKYLFRKEGQNVTLSCEQNLNHDAMYWYRQDPGQGLRLIYYSQIVNDFQKGDIAEGYSVSREKKESFPLTVTSAQKNPTAFYLCASSITLAVGNTIYFGEGSWLTVV.

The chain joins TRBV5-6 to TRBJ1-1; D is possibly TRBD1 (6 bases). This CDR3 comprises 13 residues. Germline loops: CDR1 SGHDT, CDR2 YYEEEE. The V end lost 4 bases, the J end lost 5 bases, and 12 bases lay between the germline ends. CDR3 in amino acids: CASSRGDITEAFF. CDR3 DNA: TGTGCCAGCAGCCGTGGGGACATAACTGAAGCTTTCTTT.

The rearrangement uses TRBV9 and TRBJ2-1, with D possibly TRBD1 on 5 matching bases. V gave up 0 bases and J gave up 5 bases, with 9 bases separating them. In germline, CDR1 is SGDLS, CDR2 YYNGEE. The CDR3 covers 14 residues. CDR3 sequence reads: CASSVVAGNNEQFF. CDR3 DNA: TGTGCCAGCAGCGTAGTAGCAGGGAACAATGAGCAGTTCTTC. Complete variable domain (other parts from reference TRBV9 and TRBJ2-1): DSGVTQTPKHLITATGQRVTLRCSPRSGDLSVYWYQQSLDQGLQFLIQYYNGEERAKGNILERFSAQQFPDLHSELNLSSLELGDSALYFCASSVVAGNNEQFFGPGTRLTVL.

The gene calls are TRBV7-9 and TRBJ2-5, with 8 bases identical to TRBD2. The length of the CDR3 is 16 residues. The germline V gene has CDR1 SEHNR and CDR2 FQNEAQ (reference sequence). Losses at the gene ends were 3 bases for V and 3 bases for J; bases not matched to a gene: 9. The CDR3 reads CASSFGGGPNEETQYF. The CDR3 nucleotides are TGTGCCAGCAGCTTCGGCGGGGGGCCAAATGAAGAGACCCAGTACTTC.

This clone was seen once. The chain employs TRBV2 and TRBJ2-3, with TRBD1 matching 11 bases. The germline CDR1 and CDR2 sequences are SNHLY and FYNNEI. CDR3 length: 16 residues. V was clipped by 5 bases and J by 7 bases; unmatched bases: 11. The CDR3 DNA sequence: TGTGCCAGCAGTTTCACCGGGACAGGGGGGAGAAATACGCAGTATTTT. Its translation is CASSFTGTGGRNTQYF.

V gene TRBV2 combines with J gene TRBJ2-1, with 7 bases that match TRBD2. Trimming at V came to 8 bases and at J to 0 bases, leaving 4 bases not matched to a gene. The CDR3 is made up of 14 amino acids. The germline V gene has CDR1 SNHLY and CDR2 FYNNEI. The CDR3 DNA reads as TGTGCCAGCGCTGAGCGGGGCTCCTACAATGAGCAGTTCTTC. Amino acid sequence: CASAERGSYNEQFF.